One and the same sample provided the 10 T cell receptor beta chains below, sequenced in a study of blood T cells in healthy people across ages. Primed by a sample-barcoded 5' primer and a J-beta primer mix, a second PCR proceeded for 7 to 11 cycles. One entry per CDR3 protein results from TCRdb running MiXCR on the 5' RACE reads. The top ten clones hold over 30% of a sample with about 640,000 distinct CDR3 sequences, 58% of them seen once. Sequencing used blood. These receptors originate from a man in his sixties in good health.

CDR3 region: CASSPLRGGYNEQFF. CDR3 DNA sequence: TGTGCCAGCTCACCATTACGGGGGGGGTACAATGAGCAGTTCTTC. V gene TRBV18 combines with J gene TRBJ2-1, with TRBD2 matching 8 bases. Germline lookup yields CDR1 KGHSH and CDR2 LQKENI. The V and J ends lost 2 bases and 4 bases, in that order; junction bases with no gene match: 4. The CDR3 sequence is 15 residues long.

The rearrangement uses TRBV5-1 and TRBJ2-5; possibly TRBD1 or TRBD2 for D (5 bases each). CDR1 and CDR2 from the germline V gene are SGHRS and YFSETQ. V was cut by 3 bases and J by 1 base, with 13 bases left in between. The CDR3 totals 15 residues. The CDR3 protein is CASSSGPGSQETQYF. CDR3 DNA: TGCGCCAGCAGCTCGGGGCCTGGGAGCCAAGAGACCCAGTACTTC.

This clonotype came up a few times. The CDR3 is CASSLAGRTETQYF. The CDR3 DNA sequence: TGCGCCAGCAGCTTGGCCGGTCGTACCGAGACCCAGTACTTC. The rearrangement joins TRBV5-1 to TRBJ2-5, with D unclear. The CDR3 sequence is 14 residues long. The V gene lost 0 bases and the J gene lost 5 bases, with 11 bases spanning the gap. Germline V CDR1 and CDR2: SGHRS, YFSETQ.

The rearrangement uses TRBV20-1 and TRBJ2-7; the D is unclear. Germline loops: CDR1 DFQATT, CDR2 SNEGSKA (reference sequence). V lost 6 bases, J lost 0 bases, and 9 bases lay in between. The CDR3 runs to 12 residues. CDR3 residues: CSADRSSYEQYF. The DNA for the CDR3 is TGCAGTGCGGACCGCAGCTCCTACGAGCAGTACTTC.

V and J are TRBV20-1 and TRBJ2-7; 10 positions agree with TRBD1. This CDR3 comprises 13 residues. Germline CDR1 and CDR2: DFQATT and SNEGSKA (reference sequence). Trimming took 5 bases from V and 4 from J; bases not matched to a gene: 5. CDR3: CSAPRQGAYEQYF. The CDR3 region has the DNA TGCAGTGCTCCCCGACAGGGGGCTTACGAGCAGTACTTC.

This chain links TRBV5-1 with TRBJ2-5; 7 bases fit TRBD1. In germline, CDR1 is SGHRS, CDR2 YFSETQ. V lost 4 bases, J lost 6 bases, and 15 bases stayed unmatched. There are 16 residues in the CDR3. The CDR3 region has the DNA TGCGCCAGCAGCCCCGGAGTAGGGGGCCTTATTAAGACCCAGTACTTC. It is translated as CASSPGVGGLIKTQYF. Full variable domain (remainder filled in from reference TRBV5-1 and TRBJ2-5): KAGVTQTPRYLIKTRGQQVTLSCSPISGHRSVSWYQQTPGQGLQFLFEYFSETQRNKGNFPGRFSGRQFSNSRSEMNVSTLELGDSALYLCASSPGVGGLIKTQYFGPGTRLLVL.

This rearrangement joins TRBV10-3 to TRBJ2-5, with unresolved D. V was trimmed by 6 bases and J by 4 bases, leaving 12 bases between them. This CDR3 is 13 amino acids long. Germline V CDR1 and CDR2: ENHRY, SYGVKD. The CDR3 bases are TGTGCCATCAGGGTCCCCCCAGGAGAGACCCAGTACTTC. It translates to CAIRVPPGETQYF.

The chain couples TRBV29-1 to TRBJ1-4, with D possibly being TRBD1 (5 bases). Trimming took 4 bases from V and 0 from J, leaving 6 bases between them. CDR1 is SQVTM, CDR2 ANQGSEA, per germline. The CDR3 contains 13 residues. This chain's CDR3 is CSVGRATNEKLFF. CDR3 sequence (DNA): TGCAGCGTTGGCAGGGCAACTAATGAAAAACTGTTTTTT. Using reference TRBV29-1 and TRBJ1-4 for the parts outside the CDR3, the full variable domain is SAVISQKPSRDICQRGTSLTIQCQVDSQVTMMFWYRQQPGQSLTLIATANQGSEATYESGFVIDKFPISRPNLTFSTLTVSNMSPEDSSIYLCSVGRATNEKLFFGSGTQLSVL.

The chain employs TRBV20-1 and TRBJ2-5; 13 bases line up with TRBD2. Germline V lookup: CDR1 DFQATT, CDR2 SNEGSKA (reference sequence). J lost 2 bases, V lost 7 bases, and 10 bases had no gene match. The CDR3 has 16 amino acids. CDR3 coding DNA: TGCAGTGTCGAAGGGACTAGCGGGGAGACACAAGAGACCCAGTACTTC. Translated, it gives CSVEGTSGETQETQYF.

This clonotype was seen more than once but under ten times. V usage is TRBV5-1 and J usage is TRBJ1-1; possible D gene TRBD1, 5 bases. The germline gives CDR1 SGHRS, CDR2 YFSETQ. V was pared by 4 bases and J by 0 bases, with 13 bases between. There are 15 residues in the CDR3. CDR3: CASSPAGGMNTEAFF. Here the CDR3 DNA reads TGCGCCAGCAGCCCCGCGGGGGGGATGAACACTGAAGCTTTCTTT.